The entry below gives a single T cell receptor beta chain sequence along with its context. These data originate in a study of T-cell memory formation after mild COVID-19. Germline lookup yields CDR1 SEHNR and CDR2 FQNEAQ (reference sequence). The V end lost 3 bases, the J end lost 7 bases, and 16 bases lay between the germline ends. The CDR3 is made up of 14 amino acids. TCRdb reanalysed the 5' RACE reads using MiXCR and keeps one entry per CDR3 protein. The sample has 200,000 to 300,000 distinct CDR3 sequences; roughly 10% are singletons. The sequenced sample was PBMCs or a T cell subset sorted from them (not recorded which). The clonotype was recovered from a man younger than 30 who had mild COVID-19 (a few samples of this study predate the infection). Cell type and time point are not known. V gene TRBV7-9 combines with J gene TRBJ2-7; D possibly matches TRBD1 or TRBD2 (6 bases each). CDR3 sequence reads: CASSFGGPGIEQYF. The CDR3 bases are TGTGCCAGCAGCTTTGGGGGGCCGGGAATAGAGCAGTACTTC. Based on the CDR3 plus reference TRBV7-9 and TRBJ2-7, the full variable domain is DTGVSQNPRHKITKRGQNVTFRCDPISEHNRLYWYRQTLGQGPEFLTYFQNEAQLEKSRLLSDRFSAERPKGSFSTLEIQRTEQGDSAMYLCASSFGGPGIEQYFGPGTRLTVT.